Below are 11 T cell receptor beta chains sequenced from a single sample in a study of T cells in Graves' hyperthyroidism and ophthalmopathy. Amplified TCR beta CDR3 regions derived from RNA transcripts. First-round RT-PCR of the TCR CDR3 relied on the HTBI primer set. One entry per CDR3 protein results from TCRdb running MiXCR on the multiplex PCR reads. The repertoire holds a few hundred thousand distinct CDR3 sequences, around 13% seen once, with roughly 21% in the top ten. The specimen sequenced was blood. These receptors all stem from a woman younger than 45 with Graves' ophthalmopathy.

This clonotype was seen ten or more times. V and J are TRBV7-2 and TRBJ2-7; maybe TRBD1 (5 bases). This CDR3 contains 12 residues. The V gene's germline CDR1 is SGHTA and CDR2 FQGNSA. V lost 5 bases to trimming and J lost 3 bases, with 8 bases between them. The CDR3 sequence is CASSLRGYEQYF. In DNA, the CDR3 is TGTGCCAGCAGCCTTAGGGGCTACGAGCAGTACTTC. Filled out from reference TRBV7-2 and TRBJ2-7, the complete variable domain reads GAGVSQSPSNKVTEKGKDVELRCDPISGHTALYWYRQSLGQGLEFLIYFQGNSAPDKSGLPSDRFSAERTGGSVSTLTIQRTQQEDSAVYLCASSLRGYEQYFGPGTRLTVT.

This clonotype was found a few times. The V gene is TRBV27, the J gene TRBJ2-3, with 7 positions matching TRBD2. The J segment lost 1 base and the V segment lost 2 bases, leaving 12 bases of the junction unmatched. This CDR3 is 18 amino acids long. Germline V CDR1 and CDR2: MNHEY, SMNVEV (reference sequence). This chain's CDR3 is CASSLKSGTISGTDTQYF. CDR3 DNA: TGTGCCAGCAGTTTAAAGTCGGGGACTATCTCGGGCACAGATACGCAGTATTTT.

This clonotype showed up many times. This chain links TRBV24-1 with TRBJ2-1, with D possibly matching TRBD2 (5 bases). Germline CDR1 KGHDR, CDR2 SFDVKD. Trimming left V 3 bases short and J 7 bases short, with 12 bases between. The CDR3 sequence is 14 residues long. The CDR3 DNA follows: TGTGCCACCAGTGATCCCGGACGAGGGAATGAGCAGTTCTTC. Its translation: CATSDPGRGNEQFF.

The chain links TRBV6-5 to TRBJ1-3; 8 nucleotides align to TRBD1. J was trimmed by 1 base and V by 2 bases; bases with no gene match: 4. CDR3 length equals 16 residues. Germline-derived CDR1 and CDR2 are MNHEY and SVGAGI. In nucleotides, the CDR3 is TGTGCCAGCAGTTACCTCAGGACAGGGTCTGGAAACACCATATATTTT. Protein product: CASSYLRTGSGNTIYF.

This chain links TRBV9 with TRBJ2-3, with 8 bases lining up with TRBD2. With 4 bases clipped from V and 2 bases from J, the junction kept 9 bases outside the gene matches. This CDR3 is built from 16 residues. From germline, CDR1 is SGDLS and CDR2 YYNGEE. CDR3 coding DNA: TGTGCCAGCAGCCCGCGGGCGGGGGGTTCCACAGATACGCAGTATTTT. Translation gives CASSPRAGGSTDTQYF.

The CDR3 sequence: CASSLRTGLAGELFF. The CDR3 bases are TGTGCCAGCAGCCTCCGGACAGGCCTCGCCGGGGAGCTGTTTTTT. The V and J genes are TRBV7-9 and TRBJ2-2; 7 nucleotides agree with TRBD1. The CDR3 length is 15 residues. The J segment lost 6 bases and the V segment lost 5 bases, leaving 9 bases of the junction unmatched. CDR1 and CDR2 (germline): SEHNR, FQNEAQ (reference sequence).

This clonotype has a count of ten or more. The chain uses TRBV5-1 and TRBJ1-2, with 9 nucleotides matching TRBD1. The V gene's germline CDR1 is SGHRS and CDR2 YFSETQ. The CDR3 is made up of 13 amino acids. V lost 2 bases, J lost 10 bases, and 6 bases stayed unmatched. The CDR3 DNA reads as TGCGCCAGCAGCTTTAGACAGGGGGAAGTCTACACCTTC. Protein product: CASSFRQGEVYTF. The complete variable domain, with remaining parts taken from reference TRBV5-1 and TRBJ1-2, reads KAGVTQTPRYLIKTRGQQVTLSCSPISGHRSVSWYQQTPGQGLQFLFEYFSETQRNKGNFPGRFSGRQFSNSRSEMNVSTLELGDSALYLCASSFRQGEVYTFGSGTRLTVV.

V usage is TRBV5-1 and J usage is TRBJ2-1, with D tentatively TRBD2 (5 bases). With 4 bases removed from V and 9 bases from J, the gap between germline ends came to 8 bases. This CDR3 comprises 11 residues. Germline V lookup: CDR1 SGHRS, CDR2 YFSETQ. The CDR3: CASSARGEQFF. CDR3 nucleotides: TGCGCCAGCAGCGCCCGGGGTGAGCAGTTCTTC.

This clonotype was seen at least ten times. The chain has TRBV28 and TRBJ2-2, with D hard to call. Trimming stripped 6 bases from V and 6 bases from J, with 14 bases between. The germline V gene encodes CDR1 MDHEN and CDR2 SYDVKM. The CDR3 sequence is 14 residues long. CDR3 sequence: CASRDLRQSGELFF. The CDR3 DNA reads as TGTGCCAGCAGGGATCTCCGGCAGTCCGGGGAGCTGTTTTTT.

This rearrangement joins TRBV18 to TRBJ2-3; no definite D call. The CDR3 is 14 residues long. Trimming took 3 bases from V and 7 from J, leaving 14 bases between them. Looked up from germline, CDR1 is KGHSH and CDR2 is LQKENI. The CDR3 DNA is TGTGCCAGCTCACCCCCGACTCGAACCTATACGCAGTATTTT. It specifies CASSPPTRTYTQYF.

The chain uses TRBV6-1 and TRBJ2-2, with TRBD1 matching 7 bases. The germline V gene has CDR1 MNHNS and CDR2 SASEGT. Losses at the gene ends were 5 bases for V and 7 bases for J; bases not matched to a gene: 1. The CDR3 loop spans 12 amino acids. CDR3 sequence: CASSWDSGELFF. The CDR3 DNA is TGTGCCAGCAGTTGGGACAGCGGGGAGCTGTTTTTT.